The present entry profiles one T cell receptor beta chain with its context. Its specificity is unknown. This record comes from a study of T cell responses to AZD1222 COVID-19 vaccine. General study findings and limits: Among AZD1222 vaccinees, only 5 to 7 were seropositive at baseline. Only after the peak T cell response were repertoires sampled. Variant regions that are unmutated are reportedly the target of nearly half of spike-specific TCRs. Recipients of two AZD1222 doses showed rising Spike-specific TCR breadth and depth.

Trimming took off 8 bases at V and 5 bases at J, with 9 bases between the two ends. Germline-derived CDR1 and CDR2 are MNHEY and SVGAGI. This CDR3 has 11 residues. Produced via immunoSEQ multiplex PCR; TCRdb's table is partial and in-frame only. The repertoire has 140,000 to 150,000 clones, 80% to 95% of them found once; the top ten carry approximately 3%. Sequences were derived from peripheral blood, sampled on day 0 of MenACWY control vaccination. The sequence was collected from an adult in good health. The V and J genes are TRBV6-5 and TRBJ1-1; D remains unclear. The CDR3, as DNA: TGTGCCAGCCTGAGGTCGACTGAAGCTTTCTTT. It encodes CASLRSTEAFF.